Each of the 20 T cell receptor beta chains below was sequenced from the same sample in a study of CD8 T cells in Susac syndrome. After extraction with the RNeasy kit, 0.5 to 1 ug of the RNA was reverse transcribed using random hexamers. One entry per CDR3 protein, called by TCRdb with MiXCR from the immunoSEQ multiplex PCR reads. The sample contains about 300,000 distinct CDR3 sequences, 85% of which appear only once. Sequenced sample: CD8+ T cells from PBMCs. These receptors were collected from a human donor with multiple sclerosis.

V and J are TRBV5-1 and TRBJ1-2; D might be TRBD1 (5 bases). Germline values: CDR1 SGHRS, CDR2 YFSETQ. V was pared by 0 bases and J by 4 bases, with 16 bases between. The CDR3 is 16 amino acids. CDR3 nucleotides: TGCGCCAGCAGCTTGGCGGGGGGACTGCGACCCTATGGCTACACCTTC. It encodes CASSLAGGLRPYGYTF. The full variable domain, completed using reference TRBV5-1 and TRBJ1-2, is KAGVTQTPRYLIKTRGQQVTLSCSPISGHRSVSWYQQTPGQGLQFLFEYFSETQRNKGNFPGRFSGRQFSNSRSEMNVSTLELGDSALYLCASSLAGGLRPYGYTFGSGTRLTVV.

The V call is TRBV28, the J call TRBJ2-3; 7 positions match TRBD2. Germline CDR1 and CDR2: MDHEN and SYDVKM. The CDR3 contains 15 residues. V lost 6 bases, J lost 8 bases, and 14 bases stayed unmatched. The CDR3 DNA is TGTGCCAGCAGGCCCCTCCCCAGCGGCGGGGGTACGCAGTATTTT. Translating it yields CASRPLPSGGGTQYF.

The chain combines TRBV6-1 with TRBJ2-2; D remains ambiguous. This CDR3 comprises 16 residues. Germline values: CDR1 MNHNS, CDR2 SASEGT. V lost 0 bases and J lost 6, with 14 bases in between. The CDR3 bases are TGTGCCAGCAGTGAAGCGGACCTATCCTCCCCCGGGGAGCTGTTTTTT. This sequence encodes CASSEADLSSPGELFF.

Only one count was recorded for this clonotype. Germline and junction disagree at one end, which may indicate a read error. The chain couples TRBV25-1 to TRBJ1-5; maybe TRBD1 (5 bases). Per germline, CDR1 MGHDK and CDR2 SYGVNS. There are 15 residues in the CDR3. Here the CDR3 DNA reads TGTGCCCGCAGTGGGGGACTCCTTAGCAATCCGCCCCAGCATTTT. As protein: CARSGGLLSNPPQHF. Full variable domain (remainder filled in from reference TRBV25-1 and TRBJ1-5): EADIYQTPRYLVIGTGKKITLECSQTMGHDKMYWYQQDPGMELHLIHYSYGVNSTEKGDLSSESTVSRIRTEHFPLTLESARPSHTSQYLCARSGGLLSNPPQHFGDGTRLSIL.

The chain couples TRBV5-5 to TRBJ1-2; D uncertain. The CDR3 covers 16 residues. The V gene lost 0 bases and the J gene lost 4 bases, with 16 bases spanning the gap. In germline, CDR1 is SGHKS, CDR2 YYEKEE (reference sequence). The CDR3 here is CASSLALDIQSYGYTF. As DNA, the CDR3 is TGTGCCAGCAGCTTGGCATTGGATATACAGAGCTATGGCTACACCTTC.

V is TRBV6-5 and J is TRBJ2-2; the D call may be TRBD1 or TRBD2 (5 bases each). Looked up from germline, CDR1 is MNHEY and CDR2 is SVGAGI. CDR3 length: 15 amino acids. The V end was cut by 7 bases, the J end by 1 base, with 13 bases between. The CDR3 is CASTALRGNTGELFF. CDR3 bases: TGTGCCAGCACCGCCTTGAGGGGGAACACCGGGGAGCTGTTTTTT.

The rearrangement uses TRBV2 and TRBJ2-3; 14 nucleotides align to TRBD2. CDR1 SNHLY and CDR2 FYNNEI come from the germline V gene. Losses at the gene ends were 3 bases for V and 2 bases for J; bases not matched to a gene: 7. The CDR3 spans 18 residues. The CDR3 DNA reads TGTGCCAGCAGTGAGGAGGGACTAGCGGGAGTTTTCACAGATACGCAGTATTTT. Translation: CASSEEGLAGVFTDTQYF.

This clonotype was seen only a few times. The J gene is TRBJ2-5, the V gene TRBV6-5, with D possibly being TRBD1 or TRBD2 (5 bases each). Deletions cut 0 bases from V and 2 bases from J, with 10 bases between. The germline V gene encodes CDR1 MNHEY and CDR2 SVGAGI. This CDR3 region has 15 residues. The DNA of the CDR3 is TGTGCCAGCAGTTACTCGAGGGGTATACAAGAGACCCAGTACTTC. It yields the protein CASSYSRGIQETQYF.

The chain is built from TRBV7-9 and TRBJ1-4; possible D gene TRBD1, 6 bases. Germline loops: CDR1 SEHNR, CDR2 FQNEAQ (reference sequence). The CDR3 loop spans 16 amino acids. Trimming took 2 bases from V and 8 from J, leaving 18 bases between them. This CDR3 reads CASSLIGVRGEEKLFF. Here the CDR3 DNA reads TGTGCCAGCAGCTTAATAGGAGTCAGGGGCGAAGAAAAACTGTTTTTT.

J is TRBJ2-7 and V is TRBV5-6; D is possibly TRBD1 (5 bases). Germline assignment: CDR1 SGHDT and CDR2 YYEEEE. V gave up 0 bases and J gave up 2 bases, with 9 bases separating them. The CDR3 loop spans 14 amino acids. CDR3 region: CASSLVDSAYEQYF. DNA for the CDR3: TGTGCCAGCAGCTTGGTAGACAGCGCCTACGAGCAGTACTTC.

J is TRBJ2-5 and V is TRBV12-3 or TRBV12-4, with 15 bases aligning to TRBD2. J was trimmed by 5 bases and V by 6 bases; bases with no gene match: 13. The CDR3 spans 18 residues. The CDR3 DNA follows: TGTGCCAGCAGGGGAGGAGGACTAGCGGGAGGGTCAGTGGAGACCCAGTACTTC. Amino acid sequence: CASRGGGLAGGSVETQYF.

The rearrangement links TRBV5-6 to TRBJ2-7; D is unclear. This CDR3 spans 11 amino acids. Germline CDR1 SGHDT, CDR2 YYEEEE. V lost 4 bases, J lost 2 bases, and 4 bases lay in between. The CDR3 region has the DNA TGTGCCAGCAGCCAGGCCTACGAGCAGTACTTC. Translated, it gives CASSQAYEQYF.

The V and J genes are TRBV4-2 and TRBJ2-1; tentatively, D is TRBD2 (7 bases). With 0 bases removed from V and 7 bases from J, the gap between germline ends came to 25 bases. This CDR3 is built from 19 residues. CDR1 is LGHNA, CDR2 YNFKEQ, per germline. CDR3 nucleotides: TGTGCCAGCAGCCAAGATCAGGGGATCGGCGGGAGAATCGGAAATGAGCAGTTCTTC. Translated: CASSQDQGIGGRIGNEQFF.

The chain carries TRBV7-9 and TRBJ1-1; possible D gene TRBD1, 6 bases. The CDR3 is 16 residues long. The V gene lost 5 bases and the J gene lost 3 bases, with 19 bases spanning the gap. CDR1 is SEHNR, CDR2 FQNEAQ, per germline (reference sequence). CDR3 in amino acids: CASSQGVGQGYTEAFF. CDR3 nucleotides: TGTGCCAGCAGCCAAGGCGTGGGGCAGGGGTACACTGAAGCTTTCTTT.

The rearrangement uses TRBV7-9 and TRBJ2-7; 8 bases map to TRBD1. This CDR3 region has 16 residues. J lost 0 bases, V lost 1 base, and 5 bases had no gene match. Germline V lookup: CDR1 SEHNR, CDR2 FQNEAQ (reference sequence). CDR3: CASSLERTGTSYEQYF. In DNA, the CDR3 is TGTGCCAGCAGCTTAGAACGGACAGGGACCTCCTACGAGCAGTACTTC.

CDR3 residues: CASTPDGSSYNEQFF. Written as DNA, the CDR3 is TGTGCCAGCACCCCGGACGGGAGCTCCTACAATGAGCAGTTCTTC. The rearrangement joins TRBV2 to TRBJ2-1; a possible D gene is TRBD2 (6 bases). The CDR3 consists of 15 residues. V was cut by 7 bases and J by 0 bases, with 13 bases left in between. CDR1 SNHLY and CDR2 FYNNEI come from the germline V gene.

The J gene is TRBJ2-7, the V gene TRBV10-3; 9 bases match TRBD1. The V and J ends lost 2 bases and 9 bases, in that order; junction bases with no gene match: 8. The CDR3 sequence is 14 residues long. Germline V gene data show CDR1 as ENHRY and CDR2 as SYGVKD. The CDR3 sequence: CAISEGTGFSGQYF. In DNA, the CDR3 is TGTGCCATCAGTGAGGGGACAGGGTTCAGTGGGCAGTACTTC.

This chain's CDR3 is CSVLWGDSYEQYF. CDR3 nucleotides: TGCAGCGTTTTATGGGGAGACTCCTACGAGCAGTACTTC. The V gene is TRBV29-1, the J gene TRBJ2-7, with D perhaps TRBD2 (5 bases). The CDR3 totals 13 residues. CDR1 SQVTM and CDR2 ANQGSEA come from the germline V gene. V shed 5 bases and J shed 0 bases, with 11 bases lying between them.

The chain combines TRBV25-1 with TRBJ1-4; 10 positions agree with TRBD1. The CDR3 spans 17 residues. The trim removed 1 base at V and 9 bases at J, leaving 11 bases unmatched. From germline, CDR1 is MGHDK and CDR2 SYGVNS. In DNA, the CDR3 is TGTGCCAGCAGTGAATCCGGGACAGGGGCTGCGGATAAAAAACTGTTTTTT. Amino acids: CASSESGTGAADKKLFF.

This chain links TRBV28 with TRBJ1-5, with no clear D. CDR1 and CDR2 (germline): MDHEN, SYDVKM. CDR3 length: 14 amino acids. V was clipped by 6 bases and J by 8 bases, with 17 bases between them. For the CDR3, the DNA is TGTGCCAGCAGCTTGAGCTACCCCGGGGAGCCCCAGCATTTT. Protein sequence: CASSLSYPGEPQHF.